These T cell receptor beta chains were read from a single sample in a study of low-dose radiotherapy and immunotherapy resistance in tumors. MiXCR, applied by TCRdb to the reads, yields one record per CDR3 protein. The table includes roughly 90,000 distinct CDR3 sequences, more than 20% detected once. This specimen consisted of PBMCs, obtained after low-dose radiotherapy plus immunotherapy. These TCRs come from a female donor with ovarian cancer. The CDR3 runs from the conserved cysteine through the conserved F or W. The D gene is left open where the match is weak. Clone size, where shown, is once, few, many, or a class for clones that have expanded.

d_gene	abundance	v_gene	j_gene	CDR3aa	CDR3nt
TRBD1	many	TRBV7-6	TRBJ1-5	CASSIGTGRGNQPQHF	TGTGCCAGCAGCATAGGGACAGGGCGGGGAAATCAGCCCCAGCATTTT
.	.	TRBV5-5	TRBJ2-7	CASSIYLCSVETSGTGAYEQYF	.
TRBD1	many	TRBV4-1	TRBJ2-5	CASSFPDRDQETQYF	TGCGCCAGCAGCTTTCCGGACAGGGACCAAGAGACCCAGTACTTC
.	many	TRBV15	TRBJ2-7	CATSSQPGLASNEQYF	TGTGCCACCAGCAGCCAACCAGGTCTAGCGAGCAACGAGCAGTACTTC
.	many	TRBV4-1	TRBJ1-1	CASSQGGSPTEAFF	TGCGCCAGCAGCCAAGGAGGCTCCCCCACTGAAGCTTTCTTT
.	many	TRBV5-1	TRBJ1-1	CASSSGAEGTEAFF	TGCGCCAGCAGTTCCGGGGCAGAAGGAACTGAAGCTTTCTTT
TRBD2	.	TRBV5-4	TRBJ2-3	CASSPETSGADTQYF	TGTGCCAGCAGCCCGGAGACTAGCGGGGCAGATACGCAGTATTTT
TRBD2	.	TRBV2	TRBJ2-1	CASSVLAGTYNEQFF	TGTGCCAGCAGCGTACTAGCGGGGACCTACAATGAGCAGTTCTTC
.	many	TRBV6-2/TRBV6-3	TRBJ2-2	CASSFKEGGTGELFF	TGTGCCAGCAGCTTTAAGGAGGGGGGCACCGGGGAGCTGTTTTTT
.	few	TRBV30	TRBJ2-3	CAWSRGGGHTDTQYF	TGTGCCTGGAGTCGAGGAGGAGGACACACAGATACGCAGTATTTT
TRBD1	.	TRBV28	TRBJ1-2	CASGDRGYFFGYTF	TGTGCCAGCGGGGACAGGGGGTACTTTTTTGGCTACACCTTC
.	.	TRBV24-1	TRBJ1-5	CATGEGSGNQPQHF	TGTGCCACCGGAGAGGGATCGGGCAATCAGCCCCAGCATTTT
TRBD1	few	TRBV5-1	TRBJ1-2	CASSLKGGTGDDYGYTF	TGCGCCAGCAGCTTGAAGGGCGGGACAGGGGACGACTATGGCTACACCTTC
.	many	TRBV12-3/TRBV12-4	TRBJ2-3	CASVGSYTDTQYF	TGTGCCAGCGTCGGCTCTTACACAGATACGCAGTATTTT
.	many	TRBV18	TRBJ2-5	CASSPPGSETQYF	TGTGCCAGCTCACCTCCGGGGTCGGAGACCCAGTACTTC
.	.	TRBV6-2/TRBV6-3	TRBJ2-5	CASSSGQETQYF	TGTGCCAGCAGTAGCGGACAAGAGACCCAGTACTTC
TRBD1	many	TRBV7-6	TRBJ2-5	CASSFSGGVHETQYF	TGTGCCAGCAGCTTTTCAGGGGGCGTCCACGAGACCCAGTACTTC
TRBD2	many	TRBV3-1	TRBJ2-5	CASSQIYGRGGLETQYF	TGTGCCAGCAGCCAAATATACGGGCGGGGGGGCTTGGAGACCCAGTACTTC
TRBD1	many	TRBV9	TRBJ2-2	CASSVLVGQGASELFF	TGTGCCAGCAGCGTATTGGTGGGACAGGGGGCGTCGGAGCTGTTTTTT
TRBD2	many	TRBV6-2/TRBV6-3	TRBJ2-2	CASKGRGVSNTGELFF	TGTGCCAGCAAAGGGCGGGGGGTTTCGAACACCGGGGAGCTGTTTTTT
.	many	TRBV5-1	TRBJ2-1	CASSLDGATRGFF	TGCGCCAGCAGCTTGGACGGGGCGACGAGGGGGTTCTTC
.	.	TRBV18	TRBJ2-5	CASSPEIPSKETQYF	TGTGCCAGCTCACCCGAGATTCCCTCTAAAGAGACCCAGTACTTC
TRBD1	.	TRBV5-1	TRBJ1-6	CASSSTGQVNSPLHF	TGCGCCAGCAGCTCCACGGGACAGGTCAATTCACCCCTCCACTTT
.	.	TRBV6-2/TRBV6-3	TRBJ2-7	CASSRGDEQYF	TGTGCCAGCAGTAGAGGGGACGAGCAGTACTTC
.	many	TRBV19	TRBJ2-5	CASSSTETQYF	TGTGCCAGTAGTAGCACGGAGACCCAGTACTTC
TRBD2	many	TRBV29-1	TRBJ2-7	CSVTIGLAGGYEQYF	TGCAGCGTGACCATAGGACTAGCGGGAGGGTACGAGCAGTACTTC
.	.	TRBV19	TRBJ2-5	CASSMGQAAFRETQYF	TGTGCCAGTAGTATGGGTCAGGCGGCATTCCGAGAGACCCAGTACTTC
.	many	TRBV10-3	TRBJ2-7	CAISEYGAPPPEQYF	TGTGCCATCAGTGAGTACGGGGCCCCTCCGCCCGAGCAGTACTTC
TRBD2	many	TRBV27	TRBJ2-7	CASLTSGRVGEQYF	TGTGCCAGCCTCACTAGCGGGAGGGTCGGCGAGCAGTACTTC
.	many	TRBV29-1	TRBJ2-4	CSVERIKNIQYF	TGCAGCGTTGAACGGATCAAAAACATTCAGTACTTC
.	few	TRBV7-2	TRBJ2-2	CASSLVIGYGELFF	TGTGCCAGCAGCTTAGTCATCGGATACGGGGAGCTGTTTTTT
TRBD1	many	TRBV2	TRBJ2-4	CASSEAPDRWPNIQYF	TGTGCCAGCAGTGAAGCTCCGGACAGGTGGCCAAACATTCAGTACTTC
.	.	TRBV20-1	TRBJ2-7	CSASSSAYEQYF	TGCAGTGCTAGTTCTTCCGCGTACGAGCAGTACTTC
TRBD1	.	TRBV6-4	TRBJ2-1	CASSDGAGGHNEQFF	TGTGCCAGCAGTGACGGTGCAGGGGGCCACAATGAGCAGTTCTTC
.	many	TRBV20-1	TRBJ2-7	CSARARASYEQYF	TGCAGTGCTAGAGCGCGGGCCAGCTACGAGCAGTACTTC
.	many	TRBV2	TRBJ2-1	CAGLAWQGKRNEQFF	TGTGCCGGACTCGCGTGGCAGGGAAAGAGGAATGAGCAGTTCTTC
TRBD2	.	TRBV10-3	TRBJ2-1	CAITKGLAGDNEQFF	TGTGCCATCACCAAGGGACTAGCGGGAGACAATGAGCAGTTCTTC
TRBD2	.	TRBV7-2	TRBJ2-3	CASSLGASGYTDTQYF	TGTGCCAGCAGCTTAGGGGCTAGCGGCTACACAGATACGCAGTATTTT
.	many	TRBV6-2/TRBV6-3	TRBJ1-1	CASTRGGGTEAFF	TGTGCCAGCACCCGCGGGGGAGGCACTGAAGCTTTCTTT
.	many	TRBV7-9	TRBJ1-2	CASSLFLGGYTF	TGTGCCAGCAGCCTATTTCTGGGGGGCTACACCTTC
.	many	TRBV25-1	TRBJ1-3	CASSESVGADSGNTIYF	TGTGCCAGCAGTGAATCGGTCGGGGCCGACTCTGGAAACACCATATATTTT
TRBD1	many	TRBV20-1	TRBJ1-1	CRATTGRWTEAFF	TGCAGAGCGACGACAGGGAGGTGGACTGAAGCTTTCTTT
TRBD2	few	TRBV5-1	TRBJ2-7	CASSLDLSGRPPYEQYF	TGCGCCAGCAGCTTGGACCTTAGCGGGAGGCCCCCCTACGAGCAGTACTTC
TRBD2	many	TRBV9	TRBJ2-1	CASSVAPGPGGSGISSYNEQFF	TGTGCCAGCAGCGTAGCCCCGGGCCCTGGTGGTAGCGGGATCAGCTCCTACAATGAGCAGTTCTTC
.	many	TRBV5-4	TRBJ2-1	CASSRLVDEQFF	TGTGCCAGCAGCCGACTAGTGGATGAGCAGTTCTTC
.	many	TRBV5-6	TRBJ2-1	CASSYSPSGNEQFF	TGTGCCAGCAGCTACTCTCCCTCGGGGAATGAGCAGTTCTTC
.	many	TRBV7-2	TRBJ2-5	CASSLGGSFSFGTQYF	TGTGCCAGCAGCTTAGGAGGCAGTTTTTCCTTCGGGACCCAGTACTTC
TRBD2	.	TRBV6-2/TRBV6-3	TRBJ2-5	CASSTPPGRVQETQYF	TGTGCCAGCAGTACCCCCCCCGGGAGGGTGCAAGAGACCCAGTACTTC
.	.	TRBV12-3/TRBV12-4	TRBJ1-4	CASSSQFQGRATNEKLFF	TGTGCCAGCAGTTCCCAATTTCAGGGGAGGGCAACTAATGAAAAACTGTTTTTT
.	many	TRBV3-1	TRBJ1-2	CASRPGPSYGYTF	TGTGCCAGCAGACCCGGACCCTCCTATGGCTACACCTTC
TRBD2	many	TRBV4-2	TRBJ2-7	CASSQAHGTSGGLEQYF	TGTGCCAGCAGCCAAGCTCACGGGACTAGCGGGGGGCTTGAGCAGTACTTC
TRBD2	many	TRBV27	TRBJ2-3	CASSPRTSGRATDTQYF	TGTGCCAGCAGTCCGCGGACTAGCGGGAGGGCCACAGATACGCAGTATTTT
.	many	TRBV20-1	TRBJ2-5	CSARGTTTTLTGSQYF	TGCAGTGCTAGAGGGACTACCACCACCCTCACCGGGTCCCAGTACTTC